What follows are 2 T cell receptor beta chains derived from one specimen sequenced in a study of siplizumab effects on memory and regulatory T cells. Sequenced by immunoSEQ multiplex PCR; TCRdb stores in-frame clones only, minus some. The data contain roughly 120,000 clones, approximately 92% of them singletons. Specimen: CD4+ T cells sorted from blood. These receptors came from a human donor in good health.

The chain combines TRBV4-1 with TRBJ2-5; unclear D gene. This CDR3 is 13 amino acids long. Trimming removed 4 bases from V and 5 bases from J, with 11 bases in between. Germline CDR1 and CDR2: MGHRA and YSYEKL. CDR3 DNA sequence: TGCGCCAGCAGCCCCCGGGTGGGGGAGACCCAGTACTTC. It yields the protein CASSPRVGETQYF.

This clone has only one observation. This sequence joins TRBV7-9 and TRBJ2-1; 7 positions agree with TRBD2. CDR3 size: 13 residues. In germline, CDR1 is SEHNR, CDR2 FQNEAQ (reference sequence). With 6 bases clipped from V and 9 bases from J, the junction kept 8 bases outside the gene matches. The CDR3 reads CASRPRLAVEQFF. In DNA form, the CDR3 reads TGTGCCAGCAGACCTAGACTAGCAGTTGAGCAGTTCTTC. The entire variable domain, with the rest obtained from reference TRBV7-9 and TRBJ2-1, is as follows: DTGVSQNPRHKITKRGQNVTFRCDPISEHNRLYWYRQTLGQGPEFLTYFQNEAQLEKSRLLSDRFSAERPKGSFSTLEIQRTEQGDSAMYLCASRPRLAVEQFFGPGTRLTVL.